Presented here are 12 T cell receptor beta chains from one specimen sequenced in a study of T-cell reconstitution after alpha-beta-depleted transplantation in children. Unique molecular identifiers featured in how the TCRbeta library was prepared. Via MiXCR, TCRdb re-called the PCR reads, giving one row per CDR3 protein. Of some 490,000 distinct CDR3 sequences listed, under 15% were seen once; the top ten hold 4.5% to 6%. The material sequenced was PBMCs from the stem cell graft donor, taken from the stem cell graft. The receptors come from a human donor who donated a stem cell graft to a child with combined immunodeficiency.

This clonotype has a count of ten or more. CDR3 nucleotides: TGTGCCAGCAGCGTAGACGGGGTCTTACAGTTCTTC. The encoded protein is CASSVDGVLQFF. V is TRBV9 and J is TRBJ2-1; perhaps TRBD2 as D (5 bases). The CDR3 has 12 amino acids. Per the germline V gene, CDR1 is SGDLS and CDR2 is YYNGEE. The germline V and J ends were trimmed by 0 bases and 13 bases, with 11 bases remaining between them.

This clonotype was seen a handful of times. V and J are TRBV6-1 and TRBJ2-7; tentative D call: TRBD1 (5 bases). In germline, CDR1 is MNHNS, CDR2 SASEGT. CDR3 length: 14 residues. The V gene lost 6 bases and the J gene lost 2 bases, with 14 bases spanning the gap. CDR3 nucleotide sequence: TGTGCCAGCAGCTTCCACAGGACCCCCTACGAGCAGTACTTC. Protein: CASSFHRTPYEQYF.

CDR3 DNA: TGTGCCAGCAGTTACTCGAGGGTAGCGGGGGCCCGGGAGACCCAGTACTTC. Amino acid sequence: CASSYSRVAGARETQYF. The V and J genes are TRBV6-2 or TRBV6-3 and TRBJ2-5; TRBD2 aligns across 9 bases. The CDR3 contains 17 residues. The V gene's germline CDR1 is MNHEY and CDR2 SVGEGT. With 0 bases clipped from V and 5 bases from J, the junction kept 10 bases outside the gene matches.

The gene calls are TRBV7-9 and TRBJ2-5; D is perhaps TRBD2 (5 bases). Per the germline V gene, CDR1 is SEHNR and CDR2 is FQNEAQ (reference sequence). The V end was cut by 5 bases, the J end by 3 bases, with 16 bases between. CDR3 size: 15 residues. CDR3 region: CASSPPKREKETQYF. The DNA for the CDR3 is TGTGCCAGCAGCCCTCCAAAGAGGGAGAAAGAGACCCAGTACTTC.

CDR3 nucleotides: TGTGCCAGCACCTTGAGGCTAGCGGGAGACGAGCAGTACTTC. It translates to CASTLRLAGDEQYF. The J gene is TRBJ2-7, the V gene TRBV6-2 or TRBV6-3; 10 bases match TRBD2. The J segment lost 5 bases and the V segment lost 7 bases, leaving 8 bases of the junction unmatched. The CDR3 sequence is 14 residues long. Germline CDR1 and CDR2: MNHEY and SVGEGT.

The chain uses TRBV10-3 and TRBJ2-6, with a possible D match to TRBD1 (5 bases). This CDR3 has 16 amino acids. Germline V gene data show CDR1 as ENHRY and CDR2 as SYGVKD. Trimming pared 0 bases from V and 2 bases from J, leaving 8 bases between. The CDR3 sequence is CAISESGRAGANVLTF. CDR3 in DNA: TGTGCCATCAGTGAGTCTGGCAGGGCTGGGGCCAACGTCCTGACTTTC.

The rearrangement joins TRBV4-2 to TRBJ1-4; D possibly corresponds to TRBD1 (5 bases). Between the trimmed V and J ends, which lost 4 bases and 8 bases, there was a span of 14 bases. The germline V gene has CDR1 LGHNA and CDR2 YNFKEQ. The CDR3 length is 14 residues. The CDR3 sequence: CASSPRVAGEKLFF. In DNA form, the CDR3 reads TGTGCCAGCAGCCCCAGGGTGGCGGGGGAAAAACTGTTTTTT.

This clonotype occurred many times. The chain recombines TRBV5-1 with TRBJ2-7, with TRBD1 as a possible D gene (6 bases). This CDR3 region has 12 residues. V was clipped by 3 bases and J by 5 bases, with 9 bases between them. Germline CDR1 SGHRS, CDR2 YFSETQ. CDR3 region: CASSSDRNEQYF. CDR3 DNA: TGCGCCAGCAGCTCAGACAGGAACGAGCAGTACTTC.

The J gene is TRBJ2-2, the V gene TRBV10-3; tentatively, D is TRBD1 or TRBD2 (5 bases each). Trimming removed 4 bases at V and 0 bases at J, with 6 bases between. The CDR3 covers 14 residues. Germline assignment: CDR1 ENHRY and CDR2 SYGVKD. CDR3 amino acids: CAISAGPNTGELFF. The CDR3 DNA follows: TGTGCCATCAGTGCGGGACCGAACACCGGGGAGCTGTTTTTT.

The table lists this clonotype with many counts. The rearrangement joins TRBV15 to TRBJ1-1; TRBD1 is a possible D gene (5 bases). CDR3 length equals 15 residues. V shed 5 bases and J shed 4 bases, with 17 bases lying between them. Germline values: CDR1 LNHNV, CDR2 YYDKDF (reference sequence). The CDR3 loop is CATSPRGGWGTEAFF. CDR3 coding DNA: TGTGCCACCAGCCCTCGGGGCGGATGGGGCACTGAAGCTTTCTTT.

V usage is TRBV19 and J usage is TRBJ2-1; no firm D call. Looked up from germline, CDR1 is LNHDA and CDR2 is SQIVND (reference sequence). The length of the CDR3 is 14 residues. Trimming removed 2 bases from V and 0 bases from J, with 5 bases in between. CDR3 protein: CASSITSSYNEQFF. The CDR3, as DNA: TGTGCCAGTAGTATAACGAGCTCCTACAATGAGCAGTTCTTC.

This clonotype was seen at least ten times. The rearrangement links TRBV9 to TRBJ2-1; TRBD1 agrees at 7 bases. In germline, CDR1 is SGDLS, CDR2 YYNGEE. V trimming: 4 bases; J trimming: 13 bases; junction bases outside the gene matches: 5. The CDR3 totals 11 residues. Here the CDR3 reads CASSKGAEQFF. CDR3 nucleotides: TGTGCCAGCAGCAAGGGGGCGGAACAGTTCTTC.